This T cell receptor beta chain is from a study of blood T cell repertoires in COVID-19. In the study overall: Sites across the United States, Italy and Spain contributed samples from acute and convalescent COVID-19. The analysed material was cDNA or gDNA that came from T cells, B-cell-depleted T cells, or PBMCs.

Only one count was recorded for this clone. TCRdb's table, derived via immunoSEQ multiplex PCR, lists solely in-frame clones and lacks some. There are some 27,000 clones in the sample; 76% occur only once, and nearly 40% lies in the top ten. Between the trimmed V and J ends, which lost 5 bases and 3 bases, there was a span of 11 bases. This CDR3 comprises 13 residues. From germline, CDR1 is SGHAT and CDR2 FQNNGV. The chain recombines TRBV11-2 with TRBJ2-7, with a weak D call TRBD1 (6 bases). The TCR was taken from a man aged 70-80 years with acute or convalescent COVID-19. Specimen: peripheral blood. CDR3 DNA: TGTGCCAGCAGCAACCGGGACAACTACGAGCAGTACTTC. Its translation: CASSNRDNYEQYF.